The 8 T cell receptor beta chains below come from one sample, sequenced in a study of blood T cell repertoires in COVID-19. Libraries were prepared by immunoSEQ multiplex PCR; TCRdb keeps only in-frame clonotypes and omits some of them. The sample carries nearly 200,000 clones, more than 80% recorded once. Sample: PBMCs or T cells enriched from blood (not recorded which). The receptor source for this set is a woman aged 18-35 years who had recovered from COVID-19.

The chain couples TRBV21-1 to TRBJ1-4; the D segment call TRBD1 is taken from the table without a DNA check. TRBV21-1 is designated a pseudogene. CDR3 size: 19 residues. The DNA for the CDR3 is TGTGCCACCCCGTTCGACGACAGGTTCCTCGGTGAAACTAATGAAAAACTGTTTTTT. Encoded protein: CATPFDDRFLGETNEKLFF.

V is TRBV28 and J is TRBJ2-5, with no clear D. Trimming took off 5 bases at V and 2 bases at J, with 15 bases between the two ends. Looked up from germline, CDR1 is MDHEN and CDR2 is SYDVKM. This CDR3 contains 15 residues. The CDR3 DNA follows: TGTGCCAGCAGTCCAGACCTAGAAAGACAAGAGACCCAGTACTTC. Protein sequence: CASSPDLERQETQYF.

The rearrangement uses TRBV5-1 and TRBJ2-5; D is perhaps TRBD2 (5 bases). This CDR3 is built from 14 residues. In germline, CDR1 is SGHRS, CDR2 YFSETQ. Trimming removed 3 bases from V and 3 bases from J, with 12 bases in between. The CDR3 spells CASSSTTREETQYF. The CDR3 DNA follows: TGCGCCAGCAGCTCGACTACTAGAGAAGAGACCCAGTACTTC.

This clone was seen a single time. This chain connects TRBV11-3 to TRBJ2-2; TRBD2 agrees at 7 bases. CDR3 size: 13 residues. The germline V gene encodes CDR1 SGHNT and CDR2 YENEEA. J lost 4 bases, V lost 4 bases, and 0 bases had no gene match. CDR3 protein: CASSWGGTGELFF. The CDR3 bases are TGTGCCAGCAGCTGGGGGGGCACCGGGGAGCTGTTTTTT.

J is TRBJ1-6 and V is TRBV30; TRBD1 agrees at 8 bases. This CDR3 is built from 15 residues. Germline V CDR1 and CDR2: GTSNPN, SVGIG (reference sequence). J was trimmed by 4 bases and V by 1 base; bases with no gene match: 3. The CDR3 DNA reads TGTGCCTGGAGTGCTGGGGACAGGTATAATTCACCCCTCCACTTT. Translating gives CAWSAGDRYNSPLHF. The full variable domain, its missing parts supplied by reference TRBV30 and TRBJ1-6, is SQTIHQWPATLVQPVGSPLSLECTVEGTSNPNLYWYRQAAGRGLQLLFYSVGIGQISSEVPQNLSASRPQDRQFILSSKKLLLSDSGFYLCAWSAGDRYNSPLHFGNGTRLTVT.

The V and J genes are TRBV30 and TRBJ2-7; 7 bases match TRBD2. Germline assignment: CDR1 GTSNPN and CDR2 SVGIG (reference sequence). V lost 0 bases to trimming and J lost 0 bases; unmatched junction nucleotides: 2. This CDR3 has 14 residues. CDR3 in amino acids: CAWSVSGGSYEQYF. CDR3 nucleotides: TGTGCCTGGAGTGTCTCGGGGGGCTCCTACGAGCAGTACTTC.

The V gene is TRBV6-5, the J gene TRBJ1-1, with D maybe TRBD1 (5 bases). This CDR3 is built from 11 residues. Per the germline V gene, CDR1 is MNHEY and CDR2 is SVGAGI. Between the trimmed V and J ends, which lost 8 bases and 4 bases, there was a span of 8 bases. This CDR3 is CASGAPTEAFF. Written as DNA, the CDR3 is TGTGCCAGCGGGGCCCCCACTGAAGCTTTCTTT.

The chain couples TRBV6-5 to TRBJ2-1; TRBD2 matches at 11 bases. From germline, CDR1 is MNHEY and CDR2 SVGAGI. This CDR3 is built from 14 residues. V gave up 10 bases and J gave up 6 bases; unmatched junction bases: 8. The CDR3 nucleotides are TGTGCCATCGGCGGGACTAGCGGAGCCAATGAGCAGTTCTTC. Amino acid sequence: CAIGGTSGANEQFF.